This T cell receptor (beta chain) was sequenced for a study of blood T cell repertoires in COVID-19. Looking at the study overall: In each case, the material was cDNA or gDNA derived from T cells, B-cell-depleted T cells, or PBMCs.

The data were produced by immunoSEQ multiplex PCR, yet TCRdb's version contains in-frame clones alone and is incomplete. This table has roughly 200,000 clones, 82% appearing once. Germline-derived CDR1 and CDR2 are MNHNS and SASEGT. This CDR3 spans 17 amino acids. Trimming cost V 2 bases and J 3 bases; bases outside gene matches: 7. The TCR comes from a woman aged 55-70 years with acute COVID-19. V is TRBV6-1 and J is TRBJ2-3; 11 bases align to TRBD1. The sequenced sample was PBMCs or T cells enriched from blood (not recorded which). Written as DNA, the CDR3 is TGTGCCAGCAGTGAACTTTCCGGGACAGGGGGAACAGATACGCAGTATTTT. Its translation: CASSELSGTGGTDTQYF.